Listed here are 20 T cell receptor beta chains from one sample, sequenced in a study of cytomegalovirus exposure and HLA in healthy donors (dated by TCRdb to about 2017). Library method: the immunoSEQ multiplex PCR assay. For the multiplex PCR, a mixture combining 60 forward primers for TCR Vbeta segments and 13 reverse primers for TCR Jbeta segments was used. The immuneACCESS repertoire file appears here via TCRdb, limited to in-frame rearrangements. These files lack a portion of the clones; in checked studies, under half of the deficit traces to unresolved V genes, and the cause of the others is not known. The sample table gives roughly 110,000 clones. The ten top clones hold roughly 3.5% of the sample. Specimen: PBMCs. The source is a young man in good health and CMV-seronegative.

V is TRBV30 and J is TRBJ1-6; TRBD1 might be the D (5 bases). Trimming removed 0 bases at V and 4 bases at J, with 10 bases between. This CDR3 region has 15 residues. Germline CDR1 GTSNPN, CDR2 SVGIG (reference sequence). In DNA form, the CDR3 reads TGTGCCTGGAGTGTTCTGAGACAGTATAATTCACCCCTCCACTTT. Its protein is CAWSVLRQYNSPLHF.

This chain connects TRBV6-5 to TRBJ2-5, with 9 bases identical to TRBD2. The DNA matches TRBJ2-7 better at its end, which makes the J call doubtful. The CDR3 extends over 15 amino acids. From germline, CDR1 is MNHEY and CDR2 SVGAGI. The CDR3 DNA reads TGTGCCAGCAGTTACTCGAGTAGCGGGGGCTACGAGCAGTACTTC. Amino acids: CASSYSSSGGYEQYF.

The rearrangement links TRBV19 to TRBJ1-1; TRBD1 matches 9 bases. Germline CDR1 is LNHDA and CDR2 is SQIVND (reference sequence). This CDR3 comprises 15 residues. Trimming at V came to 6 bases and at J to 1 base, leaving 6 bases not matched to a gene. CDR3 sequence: CASSKPGQGNTEAFF. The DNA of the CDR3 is TGTGCCAGTAGCAAGCCGGGACAGGGGAACACTGAAGCTTTCTTT.

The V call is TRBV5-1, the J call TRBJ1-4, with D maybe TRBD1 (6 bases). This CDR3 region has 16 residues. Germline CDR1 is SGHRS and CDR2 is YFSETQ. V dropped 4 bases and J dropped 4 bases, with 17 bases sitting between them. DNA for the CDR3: TGCGCCAGCAGCCTGGGGGCGAAGGGGGTTAATGAAAAACTGTTTTTT. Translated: CASSLGAKGVNEKLFF.

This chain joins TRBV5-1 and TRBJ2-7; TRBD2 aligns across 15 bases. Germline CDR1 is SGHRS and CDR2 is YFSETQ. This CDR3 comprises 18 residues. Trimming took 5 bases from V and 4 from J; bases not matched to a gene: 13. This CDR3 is CASSSGLAGGRYSYEQYF. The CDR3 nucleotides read TGCGCCAGCAGTTCGGGACTAGCGGGGGGTCGTTACAGTTACGAGCAGTACTTC.

Here the CDR3 reads CASSVNLAGAAPPNEQFF. CDR3 nucleotides: TGTGCCAGCAGCGTAAACCTAGCGGGGGCCGCTCCCCCAAATGAGCAGTTCTTC. The chain is built from TRBV9 and TRBJ2-1; 10 bases agree with TRBD2. The CDR3 has 18 residues. Unmatched junction bases numbered 14, after V lost 1 base and J lost 7 bases. Germline CDR1 SGDLS, CDR2 YYNGEE.

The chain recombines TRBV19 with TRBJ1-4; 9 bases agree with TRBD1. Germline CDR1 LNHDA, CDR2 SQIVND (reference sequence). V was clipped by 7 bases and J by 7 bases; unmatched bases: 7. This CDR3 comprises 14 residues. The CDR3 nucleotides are TGTGCCAGTATTCCGGGACAGGGTGTTGAAAAACTGTTTTTT. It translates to CASIPGQGVEKLFF.

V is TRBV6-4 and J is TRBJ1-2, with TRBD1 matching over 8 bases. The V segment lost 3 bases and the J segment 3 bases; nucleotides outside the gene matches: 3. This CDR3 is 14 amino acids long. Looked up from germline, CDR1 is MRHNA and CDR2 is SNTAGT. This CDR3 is CASSEGQGYYGYTF. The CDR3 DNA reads TGTGCCAGCAGTGAAGGACAGGGCTACTATGGCTACACCTTC.

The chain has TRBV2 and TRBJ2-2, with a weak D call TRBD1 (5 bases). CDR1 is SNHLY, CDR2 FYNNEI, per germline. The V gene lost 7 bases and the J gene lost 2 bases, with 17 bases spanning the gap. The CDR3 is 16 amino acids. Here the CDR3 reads CASNPQGATNTGELFF. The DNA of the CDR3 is TGTGCCAGCAACCCTCAAGGGGCTACCAACACCGGGGAGCTGTTTTTT. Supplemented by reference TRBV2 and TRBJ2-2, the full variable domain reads EPEVTQTPSHQVTQMGQEVILRCVPISNHLYFYWYRQILGQKVEFLVSFYNNEISEKSEIFDDQFSVERPDGSNFTLKIRSTKLEDSAMYFCASNPQGATNTGELFFGEGSRLTVL.

The CDR3, as DNA: TGTGCCAGCAGCTTAGATCCGACTAGCGGGGTAGCGCGGTCCTACGAGCAGTACTTC. Translation: CASSLDPTSGVARSYEQYF. The chain couples TRBV13 to TRBJ2-5, with 11 nucleotides matching TRBD2. Judging by the DNA end, TRBJ2-7 fits better; the J call may be wrong. The CDR3 totals 19 residues. Germline V CDR1 and CDR2: PRHDT, FYEKMQ (reference sequence).

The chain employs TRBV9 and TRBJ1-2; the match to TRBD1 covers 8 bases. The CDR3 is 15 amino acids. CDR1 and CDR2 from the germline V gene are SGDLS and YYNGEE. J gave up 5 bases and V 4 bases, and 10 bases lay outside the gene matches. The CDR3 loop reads CASSIRTGPVYGYTF. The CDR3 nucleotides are TGTGCCAGCAGCATCCGGACAGGGCCGGTTTATGGCTACACCTTC.

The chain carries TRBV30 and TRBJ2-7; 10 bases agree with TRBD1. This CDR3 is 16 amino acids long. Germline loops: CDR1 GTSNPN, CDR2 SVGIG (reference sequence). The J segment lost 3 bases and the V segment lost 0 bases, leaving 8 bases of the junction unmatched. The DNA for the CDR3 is TGTGCCTGGAGTGTTAGGACAGGGGGTGGGGGCTACGAGCAGTACTTC. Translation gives CAWSVRTGGGGYEQYF.

CDR3 nucleotide sequence: TGTGCCAGCAGCCAAGGGGGGGGTCGCGCTTTCTTT. As protein: CASSQGGGRAFF. J is TRBJ1-1 and V is TRBV4-2; weak D call: TRBD1 (5 bases). The CDR3 spans 12 residues. Germline V lookup: CDR1 LGHNA, CDR2 YNFKEQ. Deletions cut 1 base from V and 11 bases from J, with 11 bases between.

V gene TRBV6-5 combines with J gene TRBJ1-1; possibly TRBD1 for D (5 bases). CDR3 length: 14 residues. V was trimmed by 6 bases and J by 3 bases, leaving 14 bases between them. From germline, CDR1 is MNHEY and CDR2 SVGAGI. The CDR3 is CASSPQDKHTEAFF. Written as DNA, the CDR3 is TGTGCCAGCAGCCCCCAGGACAAACACACTGAAGCTTTCTTT.

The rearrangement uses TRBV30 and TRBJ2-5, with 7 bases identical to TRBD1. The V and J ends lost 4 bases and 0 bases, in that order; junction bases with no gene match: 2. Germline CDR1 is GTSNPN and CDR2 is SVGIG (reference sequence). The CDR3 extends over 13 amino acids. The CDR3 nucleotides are TGTGCCTGGACGGGACAGTACCAAGAGACCCAGTACTTC. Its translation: CAWTGQYQETQYF.

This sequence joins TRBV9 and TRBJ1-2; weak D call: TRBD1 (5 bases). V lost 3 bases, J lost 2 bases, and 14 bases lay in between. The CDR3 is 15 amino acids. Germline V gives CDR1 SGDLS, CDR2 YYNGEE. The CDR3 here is CASSAGGTENYGYTF. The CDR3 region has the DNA TGTGCCAGCAGCGCGGGGGGGACGGAGAACTATGGCTACACCTTC.

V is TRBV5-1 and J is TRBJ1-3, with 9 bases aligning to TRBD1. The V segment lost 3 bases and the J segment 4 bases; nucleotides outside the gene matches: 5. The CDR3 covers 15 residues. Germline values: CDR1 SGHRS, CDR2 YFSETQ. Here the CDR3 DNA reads TGCGCCAGCAGCTCCGGGACAGGGACAGGAAACACCATATATTTT. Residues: CASSSGTGTGNTIYF.

This CDR3 is CASSQTEYEQYF. In DNA, the CDR3 is TGTGCCAGCTCTCAGACAGAGTACGAGCAGTACTTC. The J gene is TRBJ2-5, the V gene TRBV18; D is perhaps TRBD1 (5 bases). Gene TRBJ2-7 matches the end of the DNA better, so the J call may be wrong. Germline CDR1 and CDR2: KGHSH and LQKENI. The CDR3 has 12 amino acids.

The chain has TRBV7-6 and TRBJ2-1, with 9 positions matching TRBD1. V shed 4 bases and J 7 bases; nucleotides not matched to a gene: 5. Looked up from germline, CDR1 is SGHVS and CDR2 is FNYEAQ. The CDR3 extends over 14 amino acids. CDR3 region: CASSSGQGGNEQFF. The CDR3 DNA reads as TGTGCCAGCAGCTCGGGACAGGGCGGGAATGAGCAGTTCTTC. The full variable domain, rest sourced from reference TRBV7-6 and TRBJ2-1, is GAGVSQSPRYKVTKRGQDVALRCDPISGHVSLYWYRQALGQGPEFLTYFNYEAQQDKSGLPNDRFSAERPEGSISTLTIQRTEQRDSAMYRCASSSGQGGNEQFFGPGTRLTVL.

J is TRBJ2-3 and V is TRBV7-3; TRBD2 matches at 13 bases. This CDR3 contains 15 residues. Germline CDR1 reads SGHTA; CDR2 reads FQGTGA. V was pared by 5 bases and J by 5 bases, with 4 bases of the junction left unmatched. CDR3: CASSLGLAGRDTQYF. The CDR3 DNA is TGTGCCAGCAGCCTGGGACTAGCGGGGAGAGATACGCAGTATTTT.